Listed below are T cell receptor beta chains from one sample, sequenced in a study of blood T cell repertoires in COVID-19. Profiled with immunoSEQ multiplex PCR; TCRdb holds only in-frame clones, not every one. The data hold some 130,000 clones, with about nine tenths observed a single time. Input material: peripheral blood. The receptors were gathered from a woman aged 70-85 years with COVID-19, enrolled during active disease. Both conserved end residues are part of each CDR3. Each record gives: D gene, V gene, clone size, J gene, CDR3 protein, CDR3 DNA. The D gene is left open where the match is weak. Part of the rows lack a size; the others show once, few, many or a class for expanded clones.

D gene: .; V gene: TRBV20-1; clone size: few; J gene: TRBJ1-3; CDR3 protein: CSASNRAGNTIYF; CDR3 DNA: TGCAGTGCTAGTAACAGGGCCGGAAACACCATATATTTT
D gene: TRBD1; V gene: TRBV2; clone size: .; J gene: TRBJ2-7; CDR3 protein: CASRRQGSYEQYF; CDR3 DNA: TGTGCCAGCAGACGACAGGGGTCCTACGAGCAGTACTTC
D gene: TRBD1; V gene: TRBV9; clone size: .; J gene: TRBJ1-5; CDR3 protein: CASSAGQGRGQPQHF; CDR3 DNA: TGTGCCAGCAGCGCGGGACAGGGGAGAGGTCAGCCCCAGCATTTT
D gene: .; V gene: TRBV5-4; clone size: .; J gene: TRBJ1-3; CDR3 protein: CASSPRGGNTIYF; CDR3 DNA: TGTGCCAGCAGCCCCAGGGGCGGAAACACCATATATTTT
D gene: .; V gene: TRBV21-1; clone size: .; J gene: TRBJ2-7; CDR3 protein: CASSKGQGSYEQYF; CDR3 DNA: TGTGCCAGCAGCAAAGGTCAGGGGTCCTACGAGCAGTACTTC
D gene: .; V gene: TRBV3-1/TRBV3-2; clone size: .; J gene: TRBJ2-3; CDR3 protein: CASSQRGGPRDTQYF; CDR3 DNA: TGTGCCAGCAGCCAAAGGGGGGGGCCGAGAGATACGCAGTATTTT
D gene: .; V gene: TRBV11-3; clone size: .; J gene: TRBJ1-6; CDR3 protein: CASSLGTVDSPLHF; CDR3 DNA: TGTGCCAGCAGCTTGGGCACGGTTGATTCACCCCTCCACTTT
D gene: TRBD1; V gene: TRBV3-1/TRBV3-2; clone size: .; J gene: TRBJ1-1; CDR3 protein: CASSPTGGITEAFF; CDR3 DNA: TGTGCCAGCAGCCCAACAGGGGGTATCACTGAAGCTTTCTTT
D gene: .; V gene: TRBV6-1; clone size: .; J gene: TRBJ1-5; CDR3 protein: CASSEVPGLGASQHF; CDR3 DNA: TGTGCCAGCAGTGAAGTCCCGGGACTCGGGGCGTCCCAGCATTTT
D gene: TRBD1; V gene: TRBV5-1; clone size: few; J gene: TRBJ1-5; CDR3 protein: CASSPGTGGHQPQHF; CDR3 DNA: TGCGCCAGCAGCCCCGGGACAGGGGGCCATCAGCCCCAGCATTTT
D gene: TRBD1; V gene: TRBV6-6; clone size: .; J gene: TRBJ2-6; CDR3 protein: CASSQDRAGANVLTF; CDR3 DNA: TGTGCCAGCAGCCAAGACAGGGCAGGGGCCAACGTCCTGACTTTC
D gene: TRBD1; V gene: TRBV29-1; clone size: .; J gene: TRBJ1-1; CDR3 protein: CSVLRGLSTEAFF; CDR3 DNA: TGCAGCGTTCTTAGGGGGCTGAGCACTGAAGCTTTCTTT
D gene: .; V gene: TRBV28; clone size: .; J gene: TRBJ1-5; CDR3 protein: CASSRGNQPQHF; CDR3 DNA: TGTGCCAGCAGTCGTGGCAATCAGCCCCAGCATTTT
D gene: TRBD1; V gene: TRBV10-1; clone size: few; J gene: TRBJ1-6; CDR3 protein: CASSRDSNSPLHF; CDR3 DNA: TGCGCCAGCAGTCGGGACAGCAATTCACCCCTCCACTTT
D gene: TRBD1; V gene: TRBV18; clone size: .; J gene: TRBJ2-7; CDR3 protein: CASSPAGTGAYEQYF; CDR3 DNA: TGTGCCAGCTCACCCGCCGGGACAGGGGCCTACGAGCAGTACTTC
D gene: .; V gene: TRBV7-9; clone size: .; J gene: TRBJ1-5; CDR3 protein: CASSLGWGDQPQHF; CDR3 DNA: TGTGCCAGCAGCTTAGGTTGGGGGGATCAGCCCCAGCATTTT
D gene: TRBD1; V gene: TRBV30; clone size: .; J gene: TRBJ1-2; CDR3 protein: CAWSGDRGANYGYTF; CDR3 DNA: TGTGCCTGGAGTGGTGACAGGGGCGCCAACTATGGCTACACCTTC
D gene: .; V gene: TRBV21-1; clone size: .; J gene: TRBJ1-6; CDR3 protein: CASRSGDSSYNSPLHF; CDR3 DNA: TGTGCCAGCAGATCGGGAGACAGCTCCTATAATTCACCCCTCCACTTT
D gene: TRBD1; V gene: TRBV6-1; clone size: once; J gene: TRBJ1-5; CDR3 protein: CASSEATSGGWQPQHF; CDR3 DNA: TGTGCCAGCAGTGAAGCAACCTCAGGGGGTTGGCAGCCCCAGCATTTT
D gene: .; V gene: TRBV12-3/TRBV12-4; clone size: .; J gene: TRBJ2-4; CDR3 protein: CASSLGGNIQYF; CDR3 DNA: TGTGCCAGCAGTCTAGGCGGAAACATTCAGTACTTC
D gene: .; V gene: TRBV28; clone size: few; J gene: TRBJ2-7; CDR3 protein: CASSPPAGQMYEQYF; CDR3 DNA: TGTGCCAGCAGCCCACCTGCGGGACAGATGTACGAGCAGTACTTC
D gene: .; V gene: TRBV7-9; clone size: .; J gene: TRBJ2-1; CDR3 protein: CASSLGRYNEQFF; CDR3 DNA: TGTGCCAGCAGCTTAGGCAGGTACAATGAGCAGTTCTTC
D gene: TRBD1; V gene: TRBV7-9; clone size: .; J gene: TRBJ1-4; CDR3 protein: CASSPRDRGRGTNEKLFF; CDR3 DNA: TGTGCCAGCAGCCCCCGGGACAGGGGTCGGGGGACTAATGAAAAACTGTTTTTT
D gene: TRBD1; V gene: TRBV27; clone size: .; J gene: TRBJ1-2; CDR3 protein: CASSPGTGIFYGYTF; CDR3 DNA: TGTGCCAGCAGTCCTGGGACAGGGATTTTCTATGGCTACACCTTC
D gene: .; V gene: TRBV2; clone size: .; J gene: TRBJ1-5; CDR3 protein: CASNYRAGNQPQHF; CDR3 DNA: TGTGCCAGCAACTACAGGGCGGGCAATCAGCCCCAGCATTTT
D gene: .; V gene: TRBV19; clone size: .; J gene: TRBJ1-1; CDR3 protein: CASSGPLAGTEAFF; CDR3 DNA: TGTGCCAGTAGTGGTCCCCTAGCCGGCACTGAAGCTTTCTTT
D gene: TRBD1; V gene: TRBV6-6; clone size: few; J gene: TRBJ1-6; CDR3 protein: CASTIGQGNNSPLHF; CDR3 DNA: TGTGCCAGCACCATAGGACAGGGGAATAATTCACCCCTCCACTTT
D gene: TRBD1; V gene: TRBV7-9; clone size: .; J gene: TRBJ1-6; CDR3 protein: CASSEKDRYSPLHF; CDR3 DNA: TGTGCCAGCAGCGAAAAGGACAGGTATTCACCCCTCCACTTT
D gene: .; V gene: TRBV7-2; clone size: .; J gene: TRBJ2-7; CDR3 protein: CASSPGGSLRGEQYF; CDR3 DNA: TGTGCCAGCAGCCCAGGGGGATCCCTCCGGGGGGAGCAGTACTTC
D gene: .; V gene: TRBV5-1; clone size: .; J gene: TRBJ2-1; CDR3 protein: CASSLGREQFF; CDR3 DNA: TGCGCCAGCAGCTTGGGCAGGGAGCAGTTCTTC
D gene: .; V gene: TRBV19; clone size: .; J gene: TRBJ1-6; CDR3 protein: CASSILDSNSPLHF; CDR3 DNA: TGTGCCAGTAGTATCTTGGACAGCAATTCACCCCTCCACTTT
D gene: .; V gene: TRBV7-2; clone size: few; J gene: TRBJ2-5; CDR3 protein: CASSLARDTLQETQYF; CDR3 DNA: TGTGCCAGCAGCTTAGCCAGGGACACTCTCCAAGAGACCCAGTACTTC
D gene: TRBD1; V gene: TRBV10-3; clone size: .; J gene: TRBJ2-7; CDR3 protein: CAASPGQLYEQYF; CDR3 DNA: TGTGCCGCTTCACCGGGACAGTTATACGAGCAGTACTTC
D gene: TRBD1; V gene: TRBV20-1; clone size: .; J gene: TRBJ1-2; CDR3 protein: CSASRAGTEFYGYTF; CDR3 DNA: TGCAGTGCTAGTCGTGCCGGGACAGAATTCTATGGCTACACCTTC
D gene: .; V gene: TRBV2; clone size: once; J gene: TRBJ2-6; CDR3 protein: CASIIPRSSGANVLTF; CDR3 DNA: TGTGCCAGCATTATCCCTCGGAGCTCTGGGGCCAACGTCCTGACTTTC
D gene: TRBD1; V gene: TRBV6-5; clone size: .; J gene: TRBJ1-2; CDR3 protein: CASSILGGADYGYTF; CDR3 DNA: TGTGCCAGCAGTATCCTAGGGGGCGCAGACTATGGCTACACCTTC
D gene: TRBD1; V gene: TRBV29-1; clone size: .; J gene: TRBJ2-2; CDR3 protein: CSAGQGVGTGELFF; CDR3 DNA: TGCAGCGCTGGACAGGGGGTCGGGACCGGGGAGCTGTTTTTT
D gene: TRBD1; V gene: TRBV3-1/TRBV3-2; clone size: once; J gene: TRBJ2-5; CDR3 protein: CASSQDRDRGAETQYF; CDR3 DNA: TGTGCCAGCAGCCAAGATCGGGACAGGGGGGCAGAGACCCAGTACTTC
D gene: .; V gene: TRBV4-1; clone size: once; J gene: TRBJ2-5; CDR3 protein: CASSRREPGFRGETQYF; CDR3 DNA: TGCGCCAGCAGCCGAAGGGAACCGGGATTCCGGGGAGAGACCCAGTACTTC
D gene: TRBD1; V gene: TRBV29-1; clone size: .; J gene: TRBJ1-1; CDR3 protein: CSVRQGGNLNTEAFF; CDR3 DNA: TGCAGCGTACGACAGGGTGGAAACCTGAACACTGAAGCTTTCTTT
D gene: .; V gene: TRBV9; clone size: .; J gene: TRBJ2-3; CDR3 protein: CASSALMRQATDTQYF; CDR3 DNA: TGTGCCAGCAGCGCCCTAATGCGACAGGCCACAGATACGCAGTATTTT
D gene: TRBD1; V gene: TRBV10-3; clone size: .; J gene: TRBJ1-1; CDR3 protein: CAISSDRGGTEAFF; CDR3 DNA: TGTGCCATCAGTTCCGACAGGGGAGGGACTGAAGCTTTCTTT
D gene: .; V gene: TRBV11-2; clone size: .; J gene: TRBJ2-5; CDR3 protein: CASSQERRGWETQYF; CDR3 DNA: TGTGCCAGCAGCCAAGAGCGGAGGGGATGGGAGACCCAGTACTTC
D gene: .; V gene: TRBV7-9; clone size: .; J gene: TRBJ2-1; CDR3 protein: CASSLEGGSYNEQFF; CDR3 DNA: TGTGCCAGCAGCTTAGAAGGGGGATCCTACAATGAGCAGTTCTTC